The clone carrying this TCR beta chain was seen many times. The sample originates from a study of T-cell reconstitution after alpha-beta-depleted transplantation in children. V was pared by 7 bases and J by 2 bases, with 22 bases between. Germline CDR1 reads SQVTM; CDR2 reads ANQGSEA. This CDR3 contains 16 residues. It was with unique molecular identifiers that the TCRbeta library was prepared. One entry per CDR3 protein results from TCRdb running MiXCR on the PCR reads. This sample carries nearly 250,000 distinct CDR3 sequences, around 7.8% of them seen once, and the ten largest clones take approximately 6.3%.

V is TRBV29-1 and J is TRBJ2-3; D is possibly TRBD2 (7 bases). This sequence was found in a male patient between 10 and 17 years old who had a stem cell transplant for acute lymphoblastic leukemia, so the T cells may come from the graft donor. The source material was PBMCs, mostly from graft donor cells, sampled 180 days after TCRalphabeta/CD19-depleted stem cell transplant. The CDR3 reads CSAGPWGGEATDTQYF. The CDR3 DNA follows: TGCAGCGCTGGGCCGTGGGGGGGCGAAGCCACAGATACGCAGTATTTT.